Detailed here is one T cell receptor beta chain. Its target is unknown. This sample stems from a study of CD4 T cells in relation to SARS-CoV-2 and coronaviruses. Study-level background: Controls used an HIV-1 Nef peptide pool or no peptide. The restricting HLA molecule for shared crossreactive spike epitopes was mapped.

Assay used: immunoSEQ multiplex PCR; TCRdb lists only in-frame clones, some missing. The sample lists more than 15,000 clones; 82% were seen once. Unexposed donor CD4+ T cells date from about 2011-2018, before the COVID-19 pandemic. After about 10 days of culture, CD4+ T cells were isolated. The CDR3 covers 14 residues. Germline V gene data show CDR1 as LNHDA and CDR2 as SQIVND (reference sequence). Trimming cost V 8 bases and J 7 bases, with 20 bases left between them. The sample consisted of CD4+ T cells from PBMCs, cultured in vitro. This TCR was sampled from a human donor in good health. The chain couples TRBV19 to TRBJ1-2, with D perhaps matching TRBD1 (5 bases). The CDR3 spells CASGRGPPLSGYTF. The CDR3 DNA follows: TGTGCCAGTGGGCGGGGACCCCCTCTTTCTGGCTACACCTTC. Complete variable domain (other parts from reference TRBV19 and TRBJ1-2): DGGITQSPKYLFRKEGQNVTLSCEQNLNHDAMYWYRQDPGQGLRLIYYSQIVNDFQKGDIAEGYSVSREKKESFPLTVTSAQKNPTAFYLCASGRGPPLSGYTFGSGTRLTVV.